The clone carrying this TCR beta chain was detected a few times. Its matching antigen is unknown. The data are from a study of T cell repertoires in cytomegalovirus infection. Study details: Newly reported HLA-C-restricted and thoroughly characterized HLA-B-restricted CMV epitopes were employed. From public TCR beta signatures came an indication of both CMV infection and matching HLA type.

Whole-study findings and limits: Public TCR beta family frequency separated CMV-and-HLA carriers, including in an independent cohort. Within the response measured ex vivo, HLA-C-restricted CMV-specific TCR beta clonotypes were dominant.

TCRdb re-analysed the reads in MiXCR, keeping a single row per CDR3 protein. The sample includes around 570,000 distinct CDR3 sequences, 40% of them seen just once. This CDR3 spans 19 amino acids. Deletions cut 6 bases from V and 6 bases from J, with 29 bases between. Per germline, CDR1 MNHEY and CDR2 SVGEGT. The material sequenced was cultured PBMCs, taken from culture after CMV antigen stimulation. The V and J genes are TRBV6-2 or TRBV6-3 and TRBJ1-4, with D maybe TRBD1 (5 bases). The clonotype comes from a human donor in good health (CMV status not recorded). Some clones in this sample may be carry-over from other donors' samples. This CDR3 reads CASRDGFRDRRLADEKLFF. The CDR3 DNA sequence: TGTGCCAGCAGAGACGGGTTCCGGGACCGACGACTAGCTGATGAAAAACTGTTTTTT.